This T cell receptor beta chain stems from a study of OX40 agonist ivuxolimab in advanced cancers. Overall study context: Dosing consisted of intravenous ivuxolimab at 0.01 to 10 mg/kg every 2 weeks. Points from the study as a whole: By week 6 at 0.1 to 3.0 mg/kg, blood CD4+ and CD8+ T cells had expanded clonally.

The count of this clone is one. Its antigen is not known. People who had autoimmune disease history or systemic immunosuppression were excluded. V was clipped by 0 bases and J by 0 bases; unmatched bases: 14. Germline V lookup: CDR1 KGHSH, CDR2 LQKENI. The CDR3 is 20 amino acids. Measured with immunoSEQ multiplex PCR; TCRdb has only the in-frame clones, and not every one. The sample consists of about 48,000 clones, around 89% of them appearing once. The input for sequencing was CD4+ or CD8+ T cells sorted from blood, taken in a trial of the OX40 agonist ivuxolimab. This TCR came from an adult with an advanced solid tumor such as melanoma, head and neck, liver or kidney cancer. The rearrangement uses TRBV18 and TRBJ2-3; the match to TRBD1 covers 8 bases. The CDR3 sequence: CASSPPRGGTGFTSTDTQYF. CDR3 coding DNA: TGTGCCAGCTCACCACCGAGAGGCGGGACAGGTTTTACTAGCACAGATACGCAGTATTTT.